Presented here are 9 T cell receptor beta chains from one specimen sequenced in a study of OX40 agonist ivuxolimab in advanced cancers. Data came from immunoSEQ multiplex PCR; TCRdb stores just in-frame clones and leaves some out. The table has tens of thousands of clones, roughly 94% seen once. The source was CD4+ or CD8+ T cells sorted from blood, collected in a trial of the OX40 agonist ivuxolimab. These receptors were obtained from an adult with an advanced solid tumor such as melanoma, head and neck, liver or kidney cancer.

The chain uses TRBV19 and TRBJ2-1; possible D gene TRBD2, 6 bases. Trimming took 4 bases from V and 10 from J, leaving 14 bases between them. CDR1 and CDR2 (germline): LNHDA, SQIVND (reference sequence). The CDR3 has 13 amino acids. CDR3 protein: CASSRAGGNEQFF. In nucleotides, the CDR3 is TGTGCCAGTAGTAGGGCCGGGGGTAACGAGCAGTTCTTC.

The chain is built from TRBV5-1 and TRBJ2-7; the match to TRBD1 covers 10 bases. The V segment lost 0 bases and the J segment 3 bases; nucleotides outside the gene matches: 6. CDR3 length equals 16 residues. Germline assignment: CDR1 SGHRS and CDR2 YFSETQ. Written as DNA, the CDR3 is TGCGCCAGCAGCTTGGCCGGGACAGGGGTAGTCTACGAGCAGTACTTC. It translates to CASSLAGTGVVYEQYF.

The chain carries TRBV13 and TRBJ2-7; 13 positions agree with TRBD2. Trimming removed 5 bases from V and 2 bases from J; junction bases left unmatched: 9. Germline V gives CDR1 PRHDT, CDR2 FYEKMQ (reference sequence). The CDR3 contains 17 residues. The CDR3 here is CASSARTSGSRPYEQYF. CDR3 DNA sequence: TGTGCCAGCAGCGCACGGACTAGCGGGAGTCGACCCTACGAGCAGTACTTC.

J is TRBJ2-3 and V is TRBV19; TRBD2 aligns across 8 bases. The CDR3 has 15 amino acids. J lost 6 bases, V lost 6 bases, and 11 bases had no gene match. CDR1 LNHDA and CDR2 SQIVND come from the germline V gene (reference sequence). For the CDR3, the DNA is TGTGCCAGTAGGATGCTAGCGGGCCTAGAGGATACGCAGTATTTT. Its protein is CASRMLAGLEDTQYF.

V and J are TRBV19 and TRBJ1-5; 10 bases are a match to TRBD1. The CDR3 runs 16 residues. CDR1 LNHDA and CDR2 SQIVND come from the germline V gene (reference sequence). V lost 3 bases and J lost 5; bases outside the gene matches: 7. CDR3 in amino acids: CASSMGDRGMDQPQHF. The CDR3 DNA is TGTGCCAGTAGTATGGGGGACAGGGGCATGGATCAGCCCCAGCATTTT.

This clone was detected only once. The J gene is TRBJ2-3, the V gene TRBV7-8; D ambiguous. The germline V gene encodes CDR1 SGHVS and CDR2 FQNEAQ. Trimming left V 6 bases short and J 2 bases short, with 21 bases between. This CDR3 has 17 amino acids. The CDR3, as DNA: TGTGCCAGCAGTTCCGAACCCTGGGGTTCGGCCACAGATACGCAGTATTTT. Translating it yields CASSSEPWGSATDTQYF.

V usage is TRBV10-3 and J usage is TRBJ1-5, with 9 bases aligning to TRBD1. The CDR3 has 16 residues. Germline V gene sequence: CDR1 ENHRY, CDR2 SYGVKD. V gave up 3 bases and J gave up 7 bases; unmatched junction bases: 10. Here the CDR3 reads CAISDFDRGETQPQHF. The CDR3 coding sequence is TGTGCCATCAGTGATTTCGACAGGGGGGAGACCCAGCCCCAGCATTTT.

This clone was observed once. The CDR3: CASSADFPPYNEQFF. CDR3 sequence (DNA): TGTGCCAGCAGCGCGGACTTCCCACCCTACAATGAGCAGTTCTTC. This chain uses TRBV9 with TRBJ2-1, with D tentatively TRBD2 (5 bases). The CDR3 is 15 residues long. Germline CDR1 SGDLS, CDR2 YYNGEE. Trimming took 3 bases from V and 2 from J, leaving 12 bases between them.

The chain is built from TRBV25-1 and TRBJ2-3, with 8 nucleotides matching TRBD1. From germline, CDR1 is MGHDK and CDR2 SYGVNS. V dropped 2 bases and J dropped 5; count of bases not matched to a gene: 3. The CDR3 extends over 14 amino acids. The DNA for the CDR3 is TGTGCCAGCAGTGAAAAGGACAGGGAAGATACGCAGTATTTT. Its protein is CASSEKDREDTQYF.